Below, 18 T cell receptor beta chains from the same sample are listed, as sequenced in a study of OX40 agonist ivuxolimab in advanced cancers. The repertoire was sequenced with immunoSEQ multiplex PCR; TCRdb's copy has only in-frame clones and lacks some. This sample carries fewer than 85,000 clones, under 85% of them seen once, and the ten largest clones take roughly 0.5%. Sequencing used CD4+ or CD8+ T cells sorted from blood, obtained in a trial of the OX40 agonist ivuxolimab. The receptors originated from an adult with an advanced solid tumor such as melanoma, head and neck, liver or kidney cancer.

The chain carries TRBV7-9 and TRBJ2-1; 9 nucleotides match TRBD1. The germline V gene has CDR1 SEHNR and CDR2 FQNEAQ (reference sequence). J was trimmed by 5 bases and V by 5 bases; bases with no gene match: 7. The CDR3 totals 15 residues. In DNA, the CDR3 is TGTGCCAGCAGCCCAAACAGGGGGCGGAACAATGAGCAGTTCTTC. Its protein product is CASSPNRGRNNEQFF. The variable domain in full, completed from reference TRBV7-9 and TRBJ2-1, reads DTGVSQNPRHKITKRGQNVTFRCDPISEHNRLYWYRQTLGQGPEFLTYFQNEAQLEKSRLLSDRFSAERPKGSFSTLEIQRTEQGDSAMYLCASSPNRGRNNEQFFGPGTRLTVL.

This clone showed up just a few times. This chain uses TRBV15 with TRBJ2-7, with TRBD2 identical over 8 bases. Germline CDR1 LNHNV, CDR2 YYDKDF (reference sequence). The CDR3 has 15 residues. V trimming: 6 bases; J trimming: 0 bases; junction bases outside the gene matches: 7. CDR3 residues: CATRSHSGTSYEQYF. Here the CDR3 DNA reads TGTGCCACCAGATCCCATAGCGGGACCTCCTACGAGCAGTACTTC.

This chain uses TRBV4-3 with TRBJ2-5, with 8 bases fitting TRBD2. CDR1 is LGHNA, CDR2 YSLEER, per germline. This CDR3 comprises 14 residues. V trimming: 5 bases; J trimming: 2 bases; junction bases outside the gene matches: 4. This CDR3 reads CASSEGTRQETQYF. The CDR3 region has the DNA TGCGCCAGCAGCGAGGGGACTAGACAAGAGACCCAGTACTTC.

The V call is TRBV7-8, the J call TRBJ1-5; D call uncertain. This CDR3 contains 16 residues. The germline V gene has CDR1 SGHVS and CDR2 FQNEAQ. V lost 1 base to trimming and J lost 0 bases, with 10 bases between them. CDR3 in amino acids: CASSLGQGVSNQPQHF. The CDR3, as DNA: TGTGCCAGCAGCTTAGGCCAAGGTGTTAGCAATCAGCCCCAGCATTTT.

V gene TRBV7-2 combines with J gene TRBJ1-1, with D possibly matching TRBD1 (6 bases). CDR1 is SGHTA, CDR2 FQGNSA, per germline. V lost 5 bases and J 0 bases, leaving 7 bases between the germline ends. This CDR3 comprises 13 residues. CDR3 amino acids: CASSRQVNTEAFF. CDR3 bases: TGTGCCAGCAGCCGACAGGTGAACACTGAAGCTTTCTTT.

This clone was detected only once. The V and J genes are TRBV18 and TRBJ2-7; 8 positions agree with TRBD1. CDR1 is KGHSH, CDR2 LQKENI, per germline. V trimming: 3 bases; J trimming: 5 bases; junction bases outside the gene matches: 6. The CDR3 is made up of 14 amino acids. CDR3 bases: TGTGCCAGCTCACCTAATTTACAGGGGGACGAGCAGTACTTC. This translates into CASSPNLQGDEQYF.

This clone was seen a handful of times. The chain uses TRBV9 and TRBJ1-5; no definite D call. Per germline, CDR1 SGDLS and CDR2 YYNGEE. This CDR3 is built from 14 residues. The V end was cut by 4 bases, the J end by 7 bases, with 15 bases between. Here the CDR3 reads CASSPWGGEQPQHF. DNA for the CDR3: TGTGCCAGCAGCCCTTGGGGTGGGGAACAGCCCCAGCATTTT.

This clone has more than one count but fewer than ten. The rearrangement joins TRBV30 to TRBJ1-1, with 8 bases identical to TRBD1. The CDR3 contains 18 residues. Germline V gives CDR1 GTSNPN, CDR2 SVGIG (reference sequence). Trimming took 3 bases from V and 0 from J; bases not matched to a gene: 15. The CDR3 region has the DNA TGTGCCTGGAGCCACACCTGGACAGGGTTTGGGATGAACACTGAAGCTTTCTTT. Residues: CAWSHTWTGFGMNTEAFF.

This clone has more than one count but fewer than ten. The chain couples TRBV28 to TRBJ1-2, with 10 nucleotides matching TRBD1. CDR3 length equals 16 residues. Germline values: CDR1 MDHEN, CDR2 SYDVKM. The junction had 9 bases not matched to a gene; V was cut back by 7 bases and J by 1 base. CDR3: CASTPGGTGVNYGYTF. The CDR3 region has the DNA TGTGCCAGCACCCCCGGGGGGACAGGGGTTAACTATGGCTACACCTTC.

The chain uses TRBV6-5 and TRBJ1-1, with D uncertain. Trimming took off 5 bases at V and 3 bases at J, with 7 bases between the two ends. CDR3 length equals 12 residues. Germline V gene sequence: CDR1 MNHEY, CDR2 SVGAGI. The CDR3 loop is CASSDRYTEAFF. The CDR3 DNA reads as TGTGCCAGCAGTGATCGGTACACTGAAGCTTTCTTT.

The chain joins TRBV9 to TRBJ2-2; the match to TRBD1 covers 7 bases. The length of the CDR3 is 13 residues. The germline V gene has CDR1 SGDLS and CDR2 YYNGEE. Trimming removed 5 bases from V and 5 bases from J; junction bases left unmatched: 3. CDR3 bases: TGTGCCAGCAGGGGGACAGCAACCGGGGAGCTGTTTTTT. Protein: CASRGTATGELFF.

The rearrangement uses TRBV19 and TRBJ2-5; perhaps TRBD2 as D (5 bases). Germline CDR1 and CDR2: LNHDA and SQIVND (reference sequence). The germline V and J ends were trimmed by 4 bases and 1 base, with 7 bases remaining between them. The CDR3 loop spans 13 amino acids. The CDR3 spells CASSTTTQETQYF. In DNA, the CDR3 is TGTGCCAGTAGTACGACTACCCAAGAGACCCAGTACTTC.

The V call is TRBV28, the J call TRBJ2-5; either TRBD1 or TRBD2 may supply D (5 bases each). The V end was cut by 5 bases, the J end by 5 bases, with 15 bases between. CDR3 length equals 14 residues. Germline V gene sequence: CDR1 MDHEN, CDR2 SYDVKM. CDR3 sequence reads: CASSRDPIKETQYF. The CDR3 DNA is TGTGCCAGCAGTCGGGACCCCATAAAGGAGACCCAGTACTTC.

This clone was counted a single time. The same CDR3 arises from other DNA sequences in this sample as well. J is TRBJ1-1 and V is TRBV11-3, with D unclear. The CDR3 is 13 amino acids. The V gene's germline CDR1 is SGHNT and CDR2 YENEEA. Between the trimmed V and J ends, which lost 2 bases and 1 base, there was a span of 5 bases. For the CDR3, the DNA is TGTGCCAGCAGCTTAATTTCGAACACTGAAGCTTTCTTT. Its translation is CASSLISNTEAFF.

The chain is built from TRBV5-4 and TRBJ2-1; no firm D call. Germline V gives CDR1 SGHNT, CDR2 YYREEE (reference sequence). The CDR3 length is 15 residues. Trimming removed 6 bases at V and 6 bases at J, with 19 bases between. CDR3 protein: CASTFLQTGGNEQFF. CDR3 nucleotides: TGTGCCAGCACCTTTTTGCAAACCGGCGGCAATGAGCAGTTCTTC.

CDR3 amino acids: CASSRTSGYTPDTQYF. The CDR3 bases are TGTGCCAGCAGCCGGACTAGCGGTTACACACCGGATACGCAGTATTTT. V and J are TRBV6-6 and TRBJ2-3, with 10 bases identical to TRBD2. The CDR3 is 16 residues long. Germline assignment: CDR1 MNHNY and CDR2 SVGAGI (reference sequence). V trimming: 6 bases; J trimming: 6 bases; junction bases outside the gene matches: 12.

The chain carries TRBV5-1 and TRBJ2-7; the match to TRBD1 covers 8 bases. This CDR3 has 14 amino acids. J lost 6 bases, V lost 4 bases, and 9 bases had no gene match. From germline, CDR1 is SGHRS and CDR2 YFSETQ. The DNA of the CDR3 is TGCGCCAGCAGCCCCTCAGGGGGCACAGGCGAGCAGTACTTC. It is translated as CASSPSGGTGEQYF.

In nucleotides, the CDR3 is TGTGCCAGCTCACCACTCGGGACCGAGAACACCGGGGAGCTGTTTTTT. This translates into CASSPLGTENTGELFF. The V gene is TRBV18, the J gene TRBJ2-2; the D call may be TRBD1 or TRBD2 (5 bases each). Germline assignment: CDR1 KGHSH and CDR2 LQKENI. The CDR3 totals 16 residues. Trimming left V 1 base short and J 1 base short, with 10 bases between.